This is a list of T cell receptor beta chains from one sample in a study of blood T cell repertoires in COVID-19. Here immunoSEQ multiplex PCR was the method, and the copy in TCRdb shows in-frame clones only, minus some. Of approximately 120,000 clones listed, around 89% are singletons. What was sequenced was peripheral blood. The receptors derive from a human donor with acute or convalescent COVID-19. The donor label of this sample is uncertain. The CDR3 runs from the conserved cysteine through the conserved F or W. A D gene is named only where the DNA matches it firmly. The size entry is marked missing in some rows and otherwise reads once, few, many or a size class.

v_call	j_call	d_call	clone_size	cdr3_nt	cdr3_aa
TRBV7-9	TRBJ1-3	TRBD1	NA	TGTGCCAGCAGCCCCCGACAGGGATCGGGCGAAGGAAACACCATATATTTT	CASSPRQGSGEGNTIYF
TRBV4-2	TRBJ2-2	TRBD2	NA	TGTGCCAGCAGCCAAGCAGGAGGCGGGGGGGCGATCGGGGAGCTGTTTTTT	CASSQAGGGGAIGELFF
TRBV9	TRBJ1-3	NA	NA	TGTGCCAGCAGCGTAGAGTCCAGGGGAAACACCATATATTTT	CASSVESRGNTIYF
TRBV7-3	TRBJ1-1	TRBD1	NA	TGTGCCAGCAGCTTAATCGGTCAGGGACAGACTTTGAACACTGAAGCTTTCTTT	CASSLIGQGQTLNTEAFF
TRBV12-5	TRBJ2-3	NA	NA	TGTGCTAGTGGTTTGAGCGGATCATTCCCCCTTAGCACAGATACGCAGTATTTT	CASGLSGSFPLSTDTQYF
TRBV18	TRBJ1-1	NA	NA	TGTGCCAGCTCACTTAATGCTCGGACTGAAGCTTTCTTT	CASSLNARTEAFF
TRBV7-7	TRBJ2-2	TRBD1	NA	TGTGCCAGCAGCGGGACCGGGACAGGGAATACCGGGGAGCTGTTTTTT	CASSGTGTGNTGELFF
TRBV10-3	TRBJ1-1	NA	NA	TGTGCCATCAGTGATGGGGGGACTGAAGCTTTCTTT	CAISDGGTEAFF
TRBV9	TRBJ2-3	TRBD1	NA	TGTGCCAGCTCCCGAGGCGACAGGGAGACGGATACGCAGTATTTT	CASSRGDRETDTQYF
TRBV28	TRBJ1-4	NA	NA	TGTGCCAGCAGACCCAGGACAGCAAGGAATGAAAAACTGTTTTTT	CASRPRTARNEKLFF
TRBV30	TRBJ1-3	NA	once	TGTGCCTGGAGACCTAGTAGGGGAGGAAACACCATATATTTT	CAWRPSRGGNTIYF
TRBV4-1	TRBJ2-1	NA	NA	TGCGCCAGCAGCCAAGGGAGGGTGGCAGGCTACAATGAGCAGTTCTTC	CASSQGRVAGYNEQFF
TRBV14	TRBJ2-2	NA	NA	TGTGCCAGCAACCCGGGGGTCGGGGAGCTGTTTTTT	CASNPGVGELFF
TRBV19	TRBJ1-5	TRBD1	NA	TGTGCCAGTAGTATCCCTGACAGGGTACAACAGCCCCAGCATTTT	CASSIPDRVQQPQHF
TRBV6-2/TRBV6-3	TRBJ1-5	NA	few	TGTGCCAGCAGCCGACTGAAAAGCAATCAGCCCCAGCATTTT	CASSRLKSNQPQHF
TRBV4-2	TRBJ2-1	TRBD2	NA	TGTGCCAGCAGCCAAGCCCTTTCTAGCGGCGACTCCTACAATGAGCAGTTCTTC	CASSQALSSGDSYNEQFF
TRBV18	TRBJ1-5	NA	few	TGTGCCAGCTCACCGGACTTGGATCAGCCCCAGCATTTT	CASSPDLDQPQHF
TRBV7-2	TRBJ2-3	NA	NA	TGTGCCAGCAGCTTATTTGCGGTGGACACAGATACGCAGTATTTT	CASSLFAVDTDTQYF
TRBV4-2	TRBJ1-1	NA	NA	TGTGCCAGCAGCCCACAAACGAACACTGAAGCTTTCTTT	CASSPQTNTEAFF
TRBV6-5	TRBJ2-3	TRBD1	NA	TGTGCCAGCAGACACCAGGGGGCGGAAACAGATACGCAGTATTTT	CASRHQGAETDTQYF
TRBV6-2/TRBV6-3	TRBJ1-5	NA	NA	TGTGCCAGCAGTTACCGACAGATTAGCAATCAGCCCCAGCATTTT	CASSYRQISNQPQHF
TRBV6-4	TRBJ1-5	TRBD1	NA	TGTGCCAGCAGTGACTCGACAGGGACAGGGGACCCACATAATCAGCCCCAGCATTTT	CASSDSTGTGDPHNQPQHF
TRBV5-1	TRBJ2-1	TRBD2	NA	TGCGCCAGCAGCCCTGGGAGCGGGGAGTGGTACAATGAGCAGTTCTTC	CASSPGSGEWYNEQFF
TRBV19	TRBJ1-2	TRBD1	NA	TGTGCCACCAAATGGACAGGGGTGGGATATGGCTACACCTTC	CATKWTGVGYGYTF
TRBV9	TRBJ2-7	NA	NA	TGTGCCAGCAGCTCCGACATTTACTCCTACGAGCAGTACTTC	CASSSDIYSYEQYF
TRBV6-1	TRBJ2-5	TRBD2	NA	TGTGCCAGCAGGGAAACCGCGGGACTAGCGGGACCGGTGGAGACCCAGTACTTC	CASRETAGLAGPVETQYF
TRBV6-1	TRBJ1-1	NA	NA	TGTGCCAGCAGTGAACTTTGGGGGGACACTGAAGCTTTCTTT	CASSELWGDTEAFF
TRBV2	TRBJ1-4	NA	NA	TGTGCCAGCAACGGACAGAGAGCGAATGAAAAACTGTTTTTT	CASNGQRANEKLFF
TRBV19	TRBJ1-1	NA	NA	TGTGCCAGTACCCCTGTCAACAGGGACACTGAAGCTTTCTTT	CASTPVNRDTEAFF
TRBV19	TRBJ2-4	NA	NA	TGTGCCAGTAGTATTTCGGCAGGGGGAGGCAAAAACATTCAGTACTTC	CASSISAGGGKNIQYF
TRBV12-3/TRBV12-4	TRBJ2-5	TRBD2	NA	TGTGCCAGCAGTTTGTCGGGGGGAGAGACCCAGTACTTC	CASSLSGGETQYF
TRBV24-1	TRBJ1-1	NA	NA	TGTGCCACCAGTGAAAGGGGACTAAGGGCTTTCTTT	CATSERGLRAFF
TRBV5-1	TRBJ2-1	NA	NA	TGCGCCAGCAGCTCGAATGCCCAGCGGGCGTTACTTTCCTACAATGAGCAGTTCTTC	CASSSNAQRALLSYNEQFF
TRBV7-2	TRBJ2-7	NA	few	TGTGCCAGCAGCTTATACTCTACCTACGAGCAGTACTTC	CASSLYSTYEQYF
TRBV2	TRBJ2-7	NA	NA	TGTGCCTCTCAGGGGCTATCCTACGAGCAGTACTTC	CASQGLSYEQYF
TRBV7-9	TRBJ2-1	NA	few	TGTGCCAGCAGCTTAACAACTATGTCTGGGCAGTTCTTC	CASSLTTMSGQFF
TRBV19	TRBJ1-5	NA	NA	TGTGCCAGTAGCAGACAAATCAATCAGCCCCAGCATTTT	CASSRQINQPQHF
TRBV6-5	TRBJ1-5	TRBD1	once	TGTGCCAGCAGTTACGACAGGGCTAGCAATCAGCCCCAGCATTTT	CASSYDRASNQPQHF
TRBV7-2	TRBJ1-3	TRBD1	NA	TGTGCCAGCAGCTTACAGGGGGCATTCGAATACGGAAACACCATATATTTT	CASSLQGAFEYGNTIYF
TRBV14	TRBJ2-1	TRBD2	NA	TGTGCCAGCAGCCAGTTGGGGACTATGGACAATGAGCAGTTCTTC	CASSQLGTMDNEQFF
TRBV7-2	TRBJ1-4	NA	NA	TGTGCCAGCAGCTTACGGGGATCCACTAATGAAAAACTGTTTTTT	CASSLRGSTNEKLFF
TRBV7-2	TRBJ2-2	NA	NA	TGTGCCAGCAGCCTGCGGAACACCGGGGAGCTGTTTTTT	CASSLRNTGELFF